This T cell receptor (beta chain) was sequenced for a study of blood T cell repertoires in COVID-19. Overall study context: From T cells, B-cell-depleted T cells, or PBMCs came the material, which was cDNA or gDNA.

Two negative PCRs, clearance, or symptom resolution were required of recovered Cohort 3 donors. This CDR3 region has 16 residues. Trimming removed 3 bases at V and 10 bases at J, with 19 bases between. The germline CDR1 and CDR2 sequences are KGHSH and LQKENI. TCRdb keeps only in-frame clones here, not all; method: immunoSEQ multiplex PCR. Of approximately 250,000 clones listed, around 89% are singletons. The rearrangement joins TRBV18 to TRBJ1-6; possibly TRBD1 for D (5 bases). The clonotype comes from a woman in her 30s who had recovered from COVID-19. Sequencing was carried out using PBMCs or T cells enriched from blood (not recorded which). Here the CDR3 reads CASSPRRGRVDSPLHF. In nucleotides, the CDR3 is TGTGCCAGCTCACCTCGCCGCGGCAGGGTGGACTCACCCCTCCACTTT.